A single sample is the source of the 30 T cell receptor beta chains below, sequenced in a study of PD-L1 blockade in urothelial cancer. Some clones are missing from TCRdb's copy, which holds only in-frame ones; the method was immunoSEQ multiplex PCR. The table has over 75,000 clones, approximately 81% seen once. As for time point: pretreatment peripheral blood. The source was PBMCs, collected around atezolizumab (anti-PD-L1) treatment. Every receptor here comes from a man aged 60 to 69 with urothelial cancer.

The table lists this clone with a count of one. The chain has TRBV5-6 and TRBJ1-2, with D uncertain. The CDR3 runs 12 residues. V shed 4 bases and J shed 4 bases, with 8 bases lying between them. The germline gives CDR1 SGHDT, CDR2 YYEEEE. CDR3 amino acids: CASSADSYGYTF. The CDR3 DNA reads TGTGCCAGCAGCGCGGACTCCTATGGCTACACCTTC.

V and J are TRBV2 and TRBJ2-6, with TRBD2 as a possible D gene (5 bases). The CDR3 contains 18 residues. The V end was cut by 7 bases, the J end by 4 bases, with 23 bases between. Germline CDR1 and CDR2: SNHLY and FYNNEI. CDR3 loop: CASKRWRTVKEGANVLTF. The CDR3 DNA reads TGTGCCAGCAAGCGGTGGAGGACGGTCAAGGAGGGGGCCAACGTCCTGACTTTC.

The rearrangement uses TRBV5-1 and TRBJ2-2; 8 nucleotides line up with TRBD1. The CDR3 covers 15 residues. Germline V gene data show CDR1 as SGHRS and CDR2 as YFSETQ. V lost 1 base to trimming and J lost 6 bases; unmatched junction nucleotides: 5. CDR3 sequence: CASSLRQGAAGELFF. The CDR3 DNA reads TGCGCCAGCAGCTTGAGGCAGGGGGCCGCCGGGGAGCTGTTTTTT. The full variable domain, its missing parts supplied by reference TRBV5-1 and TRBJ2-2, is KAGVTQTPRYLIKTRGQQVTLSCSPISGHRSVSWYQQTPGQGLQFLFEYFSETQRNKGNFPGRFSGRQFSNSRSEMNVSTLELGDSALYLCASSLRQGAAGELFFGEGSRLTVL.

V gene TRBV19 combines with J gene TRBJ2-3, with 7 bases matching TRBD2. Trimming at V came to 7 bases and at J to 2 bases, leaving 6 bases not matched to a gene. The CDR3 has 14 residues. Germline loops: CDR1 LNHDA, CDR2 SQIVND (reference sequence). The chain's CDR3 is CASTSGTTTDTQYF. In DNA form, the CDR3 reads TGTGCCAGTACCTCTGGGACTACCACAGATACGCAGTATTTT.

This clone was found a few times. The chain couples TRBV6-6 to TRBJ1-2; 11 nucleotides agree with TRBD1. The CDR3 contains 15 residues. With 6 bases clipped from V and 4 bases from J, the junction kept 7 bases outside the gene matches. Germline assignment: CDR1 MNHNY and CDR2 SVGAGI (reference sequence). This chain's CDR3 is CASRGDRGLGYGYTF. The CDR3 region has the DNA TGTGCCAGCAGAGGGGACAGGGGGTTGGGCTATGGCTACACCTTC.

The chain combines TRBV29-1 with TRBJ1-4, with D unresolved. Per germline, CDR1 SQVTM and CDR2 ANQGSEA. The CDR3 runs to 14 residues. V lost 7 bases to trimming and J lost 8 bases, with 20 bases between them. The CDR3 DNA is TGCAGCGGGTCTCTCGCGGGCTCCGCCGAAAAACTGTTTTTT. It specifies CSGSLAGSAEKLFF.

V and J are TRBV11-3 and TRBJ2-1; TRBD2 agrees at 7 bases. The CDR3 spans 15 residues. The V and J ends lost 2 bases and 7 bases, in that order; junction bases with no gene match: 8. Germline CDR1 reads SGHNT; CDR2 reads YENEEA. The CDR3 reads CASSLSGRAGNEQFF. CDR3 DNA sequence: TGTGCCAGCAGCTTAAGTGGGAGGGCCGGTAATGAGCAGTTCTTC.

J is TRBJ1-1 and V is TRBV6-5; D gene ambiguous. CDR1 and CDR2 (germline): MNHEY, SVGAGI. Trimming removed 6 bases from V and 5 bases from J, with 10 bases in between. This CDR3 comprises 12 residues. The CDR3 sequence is CASRSGPTEAFF. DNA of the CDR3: TGTGCCAGCAGGTCCGGTCCGACTGAAGCTTTCTTT.

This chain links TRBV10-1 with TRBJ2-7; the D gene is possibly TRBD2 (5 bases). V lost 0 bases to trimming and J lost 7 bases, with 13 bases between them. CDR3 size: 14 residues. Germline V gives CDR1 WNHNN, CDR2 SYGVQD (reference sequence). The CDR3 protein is CASSESTPTGEQYF. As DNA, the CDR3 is TGCGCCAGCAGTGAGTCTACCCCGACGGGGGAGCAGTACTTC.

The CDR3 nucleotides read TGTGCCAGCAGCTTCGGACAGGGGACTCAGCCCCAGCATTTT. Its protein product is CASSFGQGTQPQHF. The chain links TRBV7-2 to TRBJ1-5; 9 bases are shared with TRBD1. This CDR3 has 14 amino acids. V lost 3 bases and J lost 6; bases outside the gene matches: 3. CDR1 SGHTA and CDR2 FQGNSA come from the germline V gene.

CDR3 DNA sequence: TGCGCCAGCAGCTTGGCGGTGACAGGGTACACAGATACGCAGTATTTT. Its translation: CASSLAVTGYTDTQYF. This sequence joins TRBV5-1 and TRBJ2-3; 7 nucleotides match TRBD1. CDR3 size: 16 residues. CDR1 SGHRS and CDR2 YFSETQ come from the germline V gene. The ends lost 0 bases at V and 2 bases at J; junction bases unmatched: 6.

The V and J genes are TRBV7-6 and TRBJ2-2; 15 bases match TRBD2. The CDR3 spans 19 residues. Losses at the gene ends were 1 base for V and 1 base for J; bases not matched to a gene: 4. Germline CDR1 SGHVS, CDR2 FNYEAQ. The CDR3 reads CASSLGTSGRERNTGELFF. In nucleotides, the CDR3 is TGTGCCAGCAGCTTAGGGACTAGCGGGAGGGAGAGGAACACCGGGGAGCTGTTTTTT.

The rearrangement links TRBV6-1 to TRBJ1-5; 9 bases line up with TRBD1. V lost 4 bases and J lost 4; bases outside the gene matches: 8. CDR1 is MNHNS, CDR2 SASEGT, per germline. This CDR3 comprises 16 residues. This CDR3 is CASSARQGVGNQPQHF. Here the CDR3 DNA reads TGTGCCAGCAGTGCAAGACAGGGGGTCGGGAATCAGCCCCAGCATTTT.

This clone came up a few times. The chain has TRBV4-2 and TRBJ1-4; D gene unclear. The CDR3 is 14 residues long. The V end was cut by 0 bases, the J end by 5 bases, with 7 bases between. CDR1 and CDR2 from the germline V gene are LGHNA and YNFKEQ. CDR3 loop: CASSQDHGNEKLFF. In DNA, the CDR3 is TGTGCCAGCAGCCAAGATCACGGGAATGAAAAACTGTTTTTT.

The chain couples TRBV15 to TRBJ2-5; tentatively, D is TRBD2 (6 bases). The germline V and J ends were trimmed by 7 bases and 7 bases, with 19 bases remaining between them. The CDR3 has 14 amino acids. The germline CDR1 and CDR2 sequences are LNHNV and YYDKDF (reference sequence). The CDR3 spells CATTPLRGTGTQYF. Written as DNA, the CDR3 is TGTGCCACCACCCCACTCCGGGGGACCGGGACCCAGTACTTC.

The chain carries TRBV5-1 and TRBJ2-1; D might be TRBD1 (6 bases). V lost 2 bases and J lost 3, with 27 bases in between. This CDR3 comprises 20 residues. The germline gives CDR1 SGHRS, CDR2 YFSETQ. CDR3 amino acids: CASSFQSHTFQGNLYNEQFF. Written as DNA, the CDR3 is TGCGCCAGCAGCTTCCAATCCCATACCTTCCAGGGGAATCTCTACAATGAGCAGTTCTTC. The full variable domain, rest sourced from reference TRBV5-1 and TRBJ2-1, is KAGVTQTPRYLIKTRGQQVTLSCSPISGHRSVSWYQQTPGQGLQFLFEYFSETQRNKGNFPGRFSGRQFSNSRSEMNVSTLELGDSALYLCASSFQSHTFQGNLYNEQFFGPGTRLTVL.

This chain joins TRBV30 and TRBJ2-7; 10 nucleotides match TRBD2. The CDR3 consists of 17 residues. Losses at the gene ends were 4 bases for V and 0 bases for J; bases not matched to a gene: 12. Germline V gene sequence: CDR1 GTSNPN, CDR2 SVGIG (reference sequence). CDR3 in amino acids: CAWNSGRTSGFSYEQYF. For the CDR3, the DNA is TGTGCCTGGAACTCGGGAAGGACTAGCGGTTTCTCCTACGAGCAGTACTTC.

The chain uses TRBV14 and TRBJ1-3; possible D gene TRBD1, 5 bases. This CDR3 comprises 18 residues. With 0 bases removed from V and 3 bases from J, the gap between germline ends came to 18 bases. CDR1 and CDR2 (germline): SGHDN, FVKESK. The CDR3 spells CASSQDYATARYGNTIYF. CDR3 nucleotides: TGTGCCAGCAGCCAAGATTACGCGACAGCCAGATATGGAAACACCATATATTTT.

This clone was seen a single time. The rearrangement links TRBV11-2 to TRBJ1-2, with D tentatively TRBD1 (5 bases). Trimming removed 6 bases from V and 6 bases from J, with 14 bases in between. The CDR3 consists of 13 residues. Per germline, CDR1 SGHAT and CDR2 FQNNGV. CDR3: CASRTRGENGYTF. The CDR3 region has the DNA TGTGCCAGCAGAACACGGGGGGAGAATGGCTACACCTTC.

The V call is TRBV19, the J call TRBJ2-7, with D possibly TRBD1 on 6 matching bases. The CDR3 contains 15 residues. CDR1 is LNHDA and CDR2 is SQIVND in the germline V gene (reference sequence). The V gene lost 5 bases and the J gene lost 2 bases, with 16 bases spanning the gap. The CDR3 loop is CASSPREPGAYEQYF. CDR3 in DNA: TGTGCCAGTAGTCCCCGTGAGCCAGGGGCCTACGAGCAGTACTTC.

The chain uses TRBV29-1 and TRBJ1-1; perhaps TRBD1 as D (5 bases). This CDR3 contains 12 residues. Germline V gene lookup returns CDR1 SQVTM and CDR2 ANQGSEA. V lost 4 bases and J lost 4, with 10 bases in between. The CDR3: CSVAQGRTEAFF. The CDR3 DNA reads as TGCAGCGTTGCCCAGGGTCGCACTGAAGCTTTCTTT.

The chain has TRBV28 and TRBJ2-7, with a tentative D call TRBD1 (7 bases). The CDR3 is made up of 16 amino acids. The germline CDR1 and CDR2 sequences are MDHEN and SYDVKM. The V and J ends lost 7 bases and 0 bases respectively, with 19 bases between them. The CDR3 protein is CASTAPWGDSSYEQYF. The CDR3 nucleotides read TGTGCCAGCACGGCCCCCTGGGGGGACAGCTCCTACGAGCAGTACTTC.

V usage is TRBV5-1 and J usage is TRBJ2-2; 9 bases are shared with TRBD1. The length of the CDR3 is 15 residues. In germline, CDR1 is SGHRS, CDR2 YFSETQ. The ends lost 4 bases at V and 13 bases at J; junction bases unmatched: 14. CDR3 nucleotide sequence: TGCGCCAGCAGCCCCGGGACAGGGAGTCGAGGCGTGCTGTTTTTT. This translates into CASSPGTGSRGVLFF.

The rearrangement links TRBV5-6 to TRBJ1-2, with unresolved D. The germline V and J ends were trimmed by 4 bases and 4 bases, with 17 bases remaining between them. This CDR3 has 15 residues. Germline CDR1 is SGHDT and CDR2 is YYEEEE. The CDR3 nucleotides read TGTGCCAGCAGCCGACCCTTAGGCGGCGCCTATGGCTACACCTTC. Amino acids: CASSRPLGGAYGYTF.

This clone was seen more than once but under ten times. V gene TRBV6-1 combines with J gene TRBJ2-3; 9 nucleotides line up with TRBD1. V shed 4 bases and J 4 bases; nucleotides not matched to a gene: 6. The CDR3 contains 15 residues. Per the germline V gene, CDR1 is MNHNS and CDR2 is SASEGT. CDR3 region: CASSVETGGSDTQYF. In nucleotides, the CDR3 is TGTGCCAGCAGTGTCGAGACAGGGGGTTCAGATACGCAGTATTTT.

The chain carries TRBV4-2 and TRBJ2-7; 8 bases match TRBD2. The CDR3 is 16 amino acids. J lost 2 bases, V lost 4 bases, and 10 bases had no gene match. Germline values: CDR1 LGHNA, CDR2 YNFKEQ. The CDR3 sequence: CASSPLGLAATYEQYF. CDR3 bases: TGTGCCAGCAGCCCGCTAGGACTAGCTGCCACCTACGAGCAGTACTTC.

In DNA, the CDR3 is TGCGCCAGCAGCTTGGGTGGTGGGACAACTAACACAGATACGCAGTATTTT. This sequence encodes CASSLGGGTTNTDTQYF. The chain couples TRBV5-1 to TRBJ2-3; D is perhaps TRBD1 (6 bases). Per the germline V gene, CDR1 is SGHRS and CDR2 is YFSETQ. There are 17 residues in the CDR3. Trimming pared 0 bases from V and 2 bases from J, leaving 16 bases between.

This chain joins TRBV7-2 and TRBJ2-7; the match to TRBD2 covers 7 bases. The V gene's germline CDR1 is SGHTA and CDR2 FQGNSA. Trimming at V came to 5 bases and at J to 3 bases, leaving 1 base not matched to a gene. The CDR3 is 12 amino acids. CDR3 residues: CASSGLVYEQYF. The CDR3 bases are TGTGCCAGCAGCGGACTAGTCTACGAGCAGTACTTC.

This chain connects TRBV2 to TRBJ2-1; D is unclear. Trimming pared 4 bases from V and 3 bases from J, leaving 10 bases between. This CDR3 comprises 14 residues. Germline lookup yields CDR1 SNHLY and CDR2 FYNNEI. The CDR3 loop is CASSVVRIYNEQFF. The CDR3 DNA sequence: TGTGCCAGCAGTGTCGTCAGAATCTACAATGAGCAGTTCTTC.

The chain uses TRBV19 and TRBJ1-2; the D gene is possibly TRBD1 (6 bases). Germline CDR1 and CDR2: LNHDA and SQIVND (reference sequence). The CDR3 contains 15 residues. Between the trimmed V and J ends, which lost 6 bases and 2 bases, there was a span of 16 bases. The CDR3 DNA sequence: TGTGCCAGTAGCAAAGTAGGGCAGGGGAACTATGGCTACACCTTC. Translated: CASSKVGQGNYGYTF. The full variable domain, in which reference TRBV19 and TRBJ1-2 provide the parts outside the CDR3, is DGGITQSPKYLFRKEGQNVTLSCEQNLNHDAMYWYRQDPGQGLRLIYYSQIVNDFQKGDIAEGYSVSREKKESFPLTVTSAQKNPTAFYLCASSKVGQGNYGYTFGSGTRLTVV.